The rows below give T cell receptor beta chains drawn from one sample of a study of tumor-infiltrating lymphocytes in localized non-small cell lung cancer. Profiled with immunoSEQ multiplex PCR; TCRdb holds only in-frame clones, not every one. The sample lists around 2,800 clones, over 50% occurring once. Input material: uninvolved lung tissue not adjacent to the tumor. The receptor source for this set is a human donor with non-small cell lung cancer. CDR3s include the opening cysteine and the closing phenylalanine or tryptophan. D genes are given only for firm matches.

D	J	V	DNA	CDR3
TRBD1	TRBJ1-2	TRBV6-5	TGTGCCCCTGGGGCAGGGGGTGGCTACACCTTC	CAPGAGGGYTF
-	TRBJ2-7	TRBV25-1	TGTGCCAGCAGTGAGACTAGGGGGGCCTACGAGCAGTACTTC	CASSETRGAYEQYF
-	TRBJ2-7	TRBV10-2	TGCGCCAGCAGTGAAGTTCGACAGCGGCCCGAGCAGTACTTC	CASSEVRQRPEQYF
-	TRBJ1-1	TRBV7-9	TGTGCCTCAGGGCATTTGATGAACACTGAAGCTTTCTTT	CASGHLMNTEAFF
TRBD1	TRBJ2-1	TRBV5-4	TGTGCCAGCAGCTTAGGGGGCCCAGGGAATGAGCAGTTCTTC	CASSLGGPGNEQFF
-	TRBJ1-2	TRBV4-3	TGCGCCAGCAGCCAAGATGGGGGGCGCGGCTACACCTTC	CASSQDGGRGYTF